This is a list of T cell receptor beta chains from one sample in a study of T cells in Graves' hyperthyroidism and ophthalmopathy. TCRdb used MiXCR to reprocess the multiplex PCR reads, holding one entry per CDR3 protein. The sample lists over 400,000 distinct CDR3 sequences; about 15% were seen once. The sequencing input was blood. These TCRs come from a man younger than 30 with Graves' ophthalmopathy. The CDR3 runs from the conserved cysteine through the conserved F or W. The D gene is left open where the match is weak. Clone size is given for some rows only: seen once, a few or many times, or a class if the clone is expanded.

v_gene: TRBV11-2
j_gene: TRBJ2-3
abundance: -
d_gene: -
CDR3aa: CASSAGYTDTQYF
CDR3nt: TGTGCCAGCAGTGCCGGGTACACAGATACGCAGTATTTT

v_gene: TRBV29-1
j_gene: TRBJ1-2
abundance: many
d_gene: TRBD1
CDR3aa: CSVTGGNYGYTF
CDR3nt: TGCAGCGTCACAGGGGGCAACTATGGCTACACCTTC

v_gene: TRBV10-1
j_gene: TRBJ2-7
abundance: many
d_gene: TRBD1
CDR3aa: CASSAGTGYEQYF
CDR3nt: TGCGCCAGCAGTGCCGGGACAGGCTACGAGCAGTACTTC

v_gene: TRBV2
j_gene: TRBJ1-4
abundance: few
d_gene: -
CDR3aa: CASITGYNEKLFF
CDR3nt: TGTGCCAGCATCACAGGGTATAATGAAAAACTGTTTTTT

v_gene: TRBV12-5
j_gene: TRBJ1-2
abundance: -
d_gene: -
CDR3aa: CASGLNYGYTF
CDR3nt: TGTGCTAGTGGTTTGAACTATGGCTACACCTTC

v_gene: TRBV7-2
j_gene: TRBJ2-5
abundance: few
d_gene: -
CDR3aa: CASSFGQAPETQYF
CDR3nt: TGTGCCAGCAGCTTCGGACAAGCCCCAGAGACCCAGTACTTC

v_gene: TRBV2
j_gene: TRBJ1-1
abundance: -
d_gene: -
CDR3aa: CASSGSRVLNTEAFF
CDR3nt: TGTGCCAGCAGTGGATCGAGGGTCCTGAACACTGAAGCTTTCTTT

v_gene: TRBV5-1
j_gene: TRBJ2-7
abundance: many
d_gene: -
CDR3aa: CASSPDFYEQYF
CDR3nt: TGCGCCAGCAGCCCAGACTTCTACGAGCAGTACTTC

v_gene: TRBV12-3/TRBV12-4
j_gene: TRBJ2-5
abundance: many
d_gene: -
CDR3aa: CASSLSVGQETQYF
CDR3nt: TGTGCCAGCAGTTTAAGTGTCGGTCAAGAGACCCAGTACTTC

v_gene: TRBV11-2
j_gene: TRBJ2-7
abundance: many
d_gene: -
CDR3aa: CASSLSWEASYEQYF
CDR3nt: TGTGCCAGCAGCTTATCGTGGGAGGCTTCCTACGAGCAGTACTTC

v_gene: TRBV19
j_gene: TRBJ2-2
abundance: -
d_gene: -
CDR3aa: CASSASPPNTGELFF
CDR3nt: TGTGCCAGTAGTGCCAGTCCACCGAACACCGGGGAGCTGTTTTTT

v_gene: TRBV9
j_gene: TRBJ2-6
abundance: few
d_gene: TRBD2
CDR3aa: CASSVVQAGGFSGANVLTF
CDR3nt: TGTGCCAGCAGCGTAGTACAAGCGGGAGGTTTCTCTGGGGCCAACGTCCTGACTTTC

v_gene: TRBV20-1
j_gene: TRBJ2-5
abundance: many
d_gene: -
CDR3aa: CSARDLLRAKETQYF
CDR3nt: TGCAGTGCTAGAGATCTTCTGCGGGCCAAAGAGACCCAGTACTTC

v_gene: TRBV3-1
j_gene: TRBJ1-2
abundance: -
d_gene: -
CDR3aa: CASSQVYRGPKMGYTF
CDR3nt: TGTGCCAGCAGCCAAGTTTATAGGGGCCCGAAGATGGGCTACACCTTC

v_gene: TRBV11-2
j_gene: TRBJ1-6
abundance: many
d_gene: TRBD1
CDR3aa: CASSRTGKGSPLHF
CDR3nt: TGTGCCAGCAGCAGGACAGGGAAGGGTTCACCCCTCCACTTT

v_gene: TRBV19
j_gene: TRBJ2-1
abundance: -
d_gene: -
CDR3aa: CASSIDQGGWYNEQFF
CDR3nt: TGTGCCAGTAGTATAGATCAAGGAGGGTGGTACAATGAGCAGTTCTTC

v_gene: TRBV6-1
j_gene: TRBJ2-2
abundance: -
d_gene: TRBD2
CDR3aa: CASRLEQRGKELFF
CDR3nt: TGTGCCAGCAGACTTGAACAGCGGGGGAAGGAGCTGTTTTTT

v_gene: TRBV18
j_gene: TRBJ2-3
abundance: many
d_gene: TRBD1
CDR3aa: CASSRGQVPTDTQYF
CDR3nt: TGTGCCAGCTCACGAGGACAGGTGCCCACAGATACGCAGTATTTT

v_gene: TRBV28
j_gene: TRBJ2-7
abundance: many
d_gene: -
CDR3aa: CASSPRQYEQYF
CDR3nt: TGTGCCAGCAGTCCACGACAGTACGAGCAGTACTTC

v_gene: TRBV5-4
j_gene: TRBJ2-3
abundance: -
d_gene: -
CDR3aa: CASSLVGPITDTQYF
CDR3nt: TGTGCCAGCAGCTTGGTAGGACCAATCACAGATACGCAGTATTTT

v_gene: TRBV12-3/TRBV12-4
j_gene: TRBJ1-5
abundance: many
d_gene: TRBD1
CDR3aa: CASSSDRVNQPQHF
CDR3nt: TGTGCCAGCAGCTCGGACAGGGTCAATCAGCCCCAGCATTTT

v_gene: TRBV19
j_gene: TRBJ1-1
abundance: few
d_gene: TRBD1
CDR3aa: CASSIDSRDRELNTEAFF
CDR3nt: TGTGCCAGTAGTATAGACTCCCGGGACAGAGAATTGAACACTGAAGCTTTCTTT